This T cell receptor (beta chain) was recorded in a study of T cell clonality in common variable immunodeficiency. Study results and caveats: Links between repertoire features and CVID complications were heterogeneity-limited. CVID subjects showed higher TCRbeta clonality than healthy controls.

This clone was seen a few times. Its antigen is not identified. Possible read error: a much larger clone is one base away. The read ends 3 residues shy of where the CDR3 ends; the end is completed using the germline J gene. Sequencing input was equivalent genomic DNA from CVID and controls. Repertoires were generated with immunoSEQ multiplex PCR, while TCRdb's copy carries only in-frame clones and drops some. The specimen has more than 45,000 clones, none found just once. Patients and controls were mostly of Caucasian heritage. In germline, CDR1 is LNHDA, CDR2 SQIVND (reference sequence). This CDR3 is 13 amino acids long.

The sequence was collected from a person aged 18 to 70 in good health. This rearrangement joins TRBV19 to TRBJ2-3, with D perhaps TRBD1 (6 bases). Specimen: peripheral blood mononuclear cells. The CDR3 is CASQGIGNQPQYF. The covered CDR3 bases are TGTGCCAGCCAGGGGATAGGCAATCAGCCG.